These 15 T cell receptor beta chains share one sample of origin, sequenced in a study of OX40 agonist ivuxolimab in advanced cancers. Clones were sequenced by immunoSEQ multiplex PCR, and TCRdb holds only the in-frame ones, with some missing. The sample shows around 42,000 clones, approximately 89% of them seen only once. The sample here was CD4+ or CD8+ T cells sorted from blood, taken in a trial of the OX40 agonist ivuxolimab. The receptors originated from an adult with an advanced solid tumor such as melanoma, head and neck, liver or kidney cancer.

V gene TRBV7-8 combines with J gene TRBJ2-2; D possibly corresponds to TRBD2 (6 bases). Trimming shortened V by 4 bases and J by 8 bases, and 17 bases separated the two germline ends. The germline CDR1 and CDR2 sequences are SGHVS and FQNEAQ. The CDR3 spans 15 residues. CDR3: CASSWGLSHAGELFF. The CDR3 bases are TGTGCCAGCAGCTGGGGACTGTCGCATGCGGGGGAGCTGTTTTTT.

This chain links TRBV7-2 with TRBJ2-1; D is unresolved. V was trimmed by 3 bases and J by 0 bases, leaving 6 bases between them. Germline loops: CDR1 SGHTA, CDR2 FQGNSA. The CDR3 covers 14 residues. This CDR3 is CASSFLDSYNEQFF. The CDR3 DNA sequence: TGTGCCAGCAGCTTTTTAGACTCCTACAATGAGCAGTTCTTC.

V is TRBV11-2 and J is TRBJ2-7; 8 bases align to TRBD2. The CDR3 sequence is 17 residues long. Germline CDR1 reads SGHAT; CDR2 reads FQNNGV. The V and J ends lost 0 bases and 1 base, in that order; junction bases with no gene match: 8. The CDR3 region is CASSLEFGAGVSYEQYF. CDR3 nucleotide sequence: TGTGCCAGCAGCTTAGAATTCGGAGCGGGAGTGTCCTACGAGCAGTACTTC.

The CDR3 reads CASSPSGTSGVMSSYEQYF. CDR3 bases: TGTGCCAGCAGCCCCTCAGGGACTAGCGGGGTTATGAGCTCCTACGAGCAGTACTTC. The chain combines TRBV4-2 with TRBJ2-7; 13 bases align to TRBD2. This CDR3 contains 19 residues. CDR1 and CDR2 from the germline V gene are LGHNA and YNFKEQ. Trimming removed 4 bases from V and 0 bases from J; junction bases left unmatched: 12.

The CDR3 sequence is CASSPGDSQETQYF. DNA for the CDR3: TGCGCCAGCAGCCCCGGGGACAGCCAAGAGACCCAGTACTTC. The V call is TRBV4-1, the J call TRBJ2-5; 7 bases agree with TRBD1. J was trimmed by 1 base and V by 4 bases; bases with no gene match: 3. Germline V gene sequence: CDR1 MGHRA, CDR2 YSYEKL. The CDR3 has 14 amino acids.

CDR3 nucleotide sequence: TGTGCCAGCAGCCCATACCCGGACGCCTACAATGAGCAGTTCTTC. This sequence encodes CASSPYPDAYNEQFF. The V gene is TRBV11-2, the J gene TRBJ2-1; D gene unclear. The germline V gene has CDR1 SGHAT and CDR2 FQNNGV. The CDR3 has 15 amino acids. V lost 5 bases, J lost 2 bases, and 13 bases lay in between.

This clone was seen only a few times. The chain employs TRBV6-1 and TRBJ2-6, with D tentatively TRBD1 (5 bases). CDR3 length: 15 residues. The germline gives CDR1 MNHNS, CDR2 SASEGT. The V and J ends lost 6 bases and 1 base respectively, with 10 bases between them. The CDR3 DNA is TGTGCCAGCAGGGAACAGGCATCTGGGGCCAACGTCCTGACTTTC. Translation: CASREQASGANVLTF.

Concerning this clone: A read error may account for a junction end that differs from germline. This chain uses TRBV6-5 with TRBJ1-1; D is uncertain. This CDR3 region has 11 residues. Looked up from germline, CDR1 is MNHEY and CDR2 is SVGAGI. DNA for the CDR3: TGTGCCAGCACTTACCACACTGAAGCTTTCTTT. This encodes CASTYHTEAFF.

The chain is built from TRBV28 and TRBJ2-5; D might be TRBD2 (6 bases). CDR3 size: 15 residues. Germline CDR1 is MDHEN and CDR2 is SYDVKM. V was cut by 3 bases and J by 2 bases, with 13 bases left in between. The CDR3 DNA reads TGTGCCAGCAGTTTTCCCGGGACTGGTCAAGAGACCCAGTACTTC. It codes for CASSFPGTGQETQYF.

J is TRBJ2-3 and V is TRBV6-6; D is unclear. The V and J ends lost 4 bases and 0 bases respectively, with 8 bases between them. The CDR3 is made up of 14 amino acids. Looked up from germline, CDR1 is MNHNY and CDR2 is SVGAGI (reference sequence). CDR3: CASSSLISTDTQYF. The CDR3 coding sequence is TGTGCCAGCAGTTCCCTTATTAGCACAGATACGCAGTATTTT.

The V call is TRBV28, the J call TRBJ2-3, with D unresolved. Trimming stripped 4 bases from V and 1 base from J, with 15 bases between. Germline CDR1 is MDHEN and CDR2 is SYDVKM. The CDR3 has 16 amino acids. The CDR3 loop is CASSSYSGWGTDTQYF. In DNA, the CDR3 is TGTGCCAGCAGTTCCTACTCAGGTTGGGGCACAGATACGCAGTATTTT.

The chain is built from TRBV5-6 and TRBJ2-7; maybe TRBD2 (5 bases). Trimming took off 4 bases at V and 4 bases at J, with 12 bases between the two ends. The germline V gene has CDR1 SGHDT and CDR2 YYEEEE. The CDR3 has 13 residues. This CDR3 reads CASSQTREYEQYF. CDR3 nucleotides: TGTGCCAGCAGCCAGACGAGGGAGTACGAGCAGTACTTC.

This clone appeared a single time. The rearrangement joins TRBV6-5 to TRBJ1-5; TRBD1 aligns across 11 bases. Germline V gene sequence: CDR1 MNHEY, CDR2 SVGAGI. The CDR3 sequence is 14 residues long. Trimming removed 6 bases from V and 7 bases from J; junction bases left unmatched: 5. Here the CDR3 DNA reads TGTGCCAGCAGGCCTGGGACAGGGGGACAGCCCCAGCATTTT. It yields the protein CASRPGTGGQPQHF.

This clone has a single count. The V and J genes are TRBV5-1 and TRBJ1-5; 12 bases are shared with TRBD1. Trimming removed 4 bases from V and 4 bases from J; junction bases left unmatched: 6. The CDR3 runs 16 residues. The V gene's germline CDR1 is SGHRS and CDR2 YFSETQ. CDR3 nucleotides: TGCGCCAGCAGCCCCGGGACAGGGGGCGTGAATCAGCCCCAGCATTTT. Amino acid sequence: CASSPGTGGVNQPQHF.

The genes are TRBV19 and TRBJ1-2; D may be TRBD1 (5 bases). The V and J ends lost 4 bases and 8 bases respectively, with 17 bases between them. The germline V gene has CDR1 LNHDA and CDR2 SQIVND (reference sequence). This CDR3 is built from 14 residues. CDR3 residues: CASSKEGRLAGYTF. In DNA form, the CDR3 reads TGTGCCAGTAGTAAAGAGGGGAGACTGGCCGGCTACACCTTC. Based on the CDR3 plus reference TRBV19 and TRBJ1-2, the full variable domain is DGGITQSPKYLFRKEGQNVTLSCEQNLNHDAMYWYRQDPGQGLRLIYYSQIVNDFQKGDIAEGYSVSREKKESFPLTVTSAQKNPTAFYLCASSKEGRLAGYTFGSGTRLTVV.